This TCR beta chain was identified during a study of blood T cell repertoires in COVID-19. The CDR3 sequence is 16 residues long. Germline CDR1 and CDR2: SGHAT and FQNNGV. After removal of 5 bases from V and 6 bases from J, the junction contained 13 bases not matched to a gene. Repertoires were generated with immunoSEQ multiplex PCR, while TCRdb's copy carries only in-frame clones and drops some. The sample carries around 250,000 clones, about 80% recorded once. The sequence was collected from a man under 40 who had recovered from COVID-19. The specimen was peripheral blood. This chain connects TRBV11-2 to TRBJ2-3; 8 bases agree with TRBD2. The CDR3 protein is CASSLRASGGFDTQYF. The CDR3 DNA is TGTGCCAGCAGCCTCAGGGCAAGCGGGGGTTTTGATACGCAGTATTTT.